Listed below are T cell receptor beta chains from one sample, sequenced in a study of shared T cell receptors in the human thymus. Produced via immunoSEQ multiplex PCR; TCRdb's table is partial and in-frame only. This repertoire shows about 660,000 clones, 70% to 90% found once; its top ten account for around 0.01%. These same data were also listed under a study on human thymus T cells.

What was sequenced was thymocytes. Receptors originate from a boy under three years old with a congenital heart defect. Each CDR3 is given with its conserved first and last residue. Fields, in order: J gene, V gene, clone size, D gene, CDR3 protein, CDR3 DNA. A D gene is named only where the DNA matches it firmly. Clone sizes are given selectively: once, few, many, or a class where the clone is expanded.

>TRBJ2-3|TRBV9|-|-
CASSPTEGTDTQYF
TGTGCCAGCAGCCCCACTGAGGGCACAGATACGCAGTATTTT
>TRBJ1-3|TRBV5-4|-|TRBD1
CASSWTGIPNTIYF
TGTGCCAGCAGCTGGACAGGGATCCCAAACACCATATATTTT
>TRBJ2-7|TRBV7-8|-|-
CASSLVVRQGGSYEQYF
TGTGCCAGCAGCTTAGTTGTTCGGCAGGGAGGTTCCTACGAGCAGTACTTC
>TRBJ1-2|TRBV11-3|-|TRBD1
CASSRKQGAGGYTF
TGTGCCAGCAGCCGGAAACAGGGGGCGGGGGGCTACACCTTC
>TRBJ2-7|TRBV7-9|once|TRBD1
CASSTGTGVYEQYF
TGTGCCAGCAGCACCGGGACAGGGGTCTACGAGCAGTACTTC
>TRBJ2-7|TRBV27|-|-
CASSHYRDPHEQYF
TGTGCCAGCAGTCATTACAGGGACCCTCACGAGCAGTACTTC
>TRBJ2-6|TRBV27|-|-
CASSLLRLRAPGANVLTF
TGTGCCAGCAGTTTATTACGCCTACGAGCCCCTGGGGCCAACGTCCTGACTTTC
>TRBJ1-3|TRBV6-4|-|-
CATFKDGVSGNTIYF
TGTGCCACCTTTAAGGACGGGGTCTCTGGAAACACCATATATTTT
>TRBJ1-5|TRBV5-8|-|-
CASSRARTDLNQPQHF
TGTGCCAGCAGCCGCGCACGGACAGACCTCAATCAGCCCCAGCATTTT
>TRBJ1-1|TRBV7-9|-|-
CASSPSGNTEAFF
TGTGCCAGCAGCCCGTCGGGGAACACTGAAGCTTTCTTT
>TRBJ2-3|TRBV27|once|-
CASSALHPQGPSWSTDTQYF
TGTGCCAGCAGTGCCCTTCACCCACAGGGCCCTTCGTGGAGCACAGATACGCAGTATTTT
>TRBJ2-1|TRBV4-2|-|TRBD1
CASSQRSRSEDRGYNEQFF
TGTGCCAGCAGCCAAAGGAGTCGCTCGGAGGACAGGGGCTACAATGAGCAGTTCTTC
>TRBJ2-3|TRBV4-3|-|-
CASSQGGGVPSGEIDTQYF
TGCGCCAGCAGCCAAGGAGGCGGGGTGCCATCCGGGGAGATAGATACGCAGTATTTT
>TRBJ1-4|TRBV13|-|-
CASSSESGAGIMRKLFF
TGTGCCAGCAGCTCGGAATCAGGGGCCGGCATTATGCGAAAACTGTTTTTT
>TRBJ2-7|TRBV14|-|-
CASSPKTSSYEQYF
TGTGCCAGCAGCCCCAAGACAAGCTCCTACGAGCAGTACTTC
>TRBJ1-5|TRBV30|-|-
CAWSVRGGGNQPQHF
TGTGCCTGGAGTGTACGCGGGGGAGGCAATCAGCCCCAGCATTTT
>TRBJ2-6|TRBV7-2|-|-
CASSSDRPHSGANVLTF
TGTGCCAGCAGCTCAGACAGGCCGCACTCTGGGGCCAACGTCCTGACTTTC
>TRBJ2-7|TRBV5-1|-|-
CASSSYRRGEAYEQYF
TGCGCCAGCAGCTCATACCGGCGCGGGGAAGCCTACGAGCAGTACTTC
>TRBJ2-7|TRBV19|-|TRBD2
CASSMPSPGLASHEQYF
TGTGCCAGTAGTATGCCCTCCCCCGGACTAGCGTCCCACGAGCAGTACTTC
>TRBJ2-1|TRBV15|once|TRBD2
CATSRDVPSGRAGGQFF
TGTGCCACCAGCAGGGACGTCCCTAGCGGGAGGGCCGGGGGGCAGTTCTTC
>TRBJ2-5|TRBV7-9|-|-
CASSLVRPAGNTQETQYF
TGTGCCAGCAGCTTAGTACGGCCAGCAGGGAATACACAAGAGACCCAGTACTTC
>TRBJ2-7|TRBV11-2|-|-
CASSFALAPTYEQYF
TGTGCCAGCAGCTTCGCGCTAGCGCCCACCTACGAGCAGTACTTC
>TRBJ2-5|TRBV7-7|-|TRBD2
CASSLSGRVGLAGGPFWETQYF
TGTGCTAGCAGCTTATCAGGCAGGGTCGGACTAGCGGGAGGGCCTTTCTGGGAGACCCAGTACTTC
>TRBJ1-5|TRBV28|-|-
CASSLGRDQPQHF
TGTGCCAGCAGCCTGGGGAGAGATCAGCCCCAGCATTTT
>TRBJ1-2|TRBV19|few|-
CASSIPGTSGYTF
TGTGCCAGTAGTATCCCTGGGACTAGTGGCTACACCTTC
>TRBJ2-3|TRBV4-3|-|-
CASSQATLPADTQYF
TGCGCCAGCAGCCAAGCTACCCTCCCGGCAGATACGCAGTATTTT
>TRBJ2-5|TRBV5-8|-|TRBD2
CASSLGPRLAGQETQYF
TGTGCCAGCAGCTTGGGGCCTAGACTAGCGGGACAAGAGACCCAGTACTTC
>TRBJ2-5|TRBV7-3|-|TRBD2
CASSLGGLEETQYF
TGTGCCAGCAGCTTAGGGGGACTAGAAGAGACCCAGTACTTC
>TRBJ2-7|TRBV27|-|-
CASSLAGAYEQYF
TGTGCCAGCAGTTTAGCAGGGGCCTACGAGCAGTACTTC
>TRBJ2-3|TRBV20-1|-|-
CSASGTDTQYF
TGCAGTGCTAGCGGGACAGATACGCAGTATTTT